The text below deals with one TCR beta chain. Germline assignment: CDR1 LNHDA and CDR2 SQIVND (reference sequence). Trimming took 1 base from V and 1 from J, leaving 11 bases between them. The CDR3 totals 15 residues. This entry comes from a study of blood T cell repertoires in COVID-19. On the study more broadly: The United States, Italy and Spain were the sources of the acute and convalescent COVID-19 samples.

Repertoires were generated with immunoSEQ multiplex PCR, while TCRdb's copy carries only in-frame clones and drops some. Of around 480,000 clones in the sample, 87% were seen once. Sequencing was performed on PBMCs or T cells enriched from blood (not recorded which). V usage is TRBV19 and J usage is TRBJ2-7; D is perhaps TRBD2 (5 bases). The TCR comes from a woman aged 18-30 years who had recovered from COVID-19. As DNA, the CDR3 is TGTGCCAGTAGTATAGCGGGGAGTCGGTCCTACGAGCAGTACTTC. Translating gives CASSIAGSRSYEQYF.